What follows are 19 T cell receptor beta chains derived from one specimen sequenced in a study of graft-versus-host responses after intestinal transplantation. Their antigen targets remain unknown. The table came from immunoSEQ multiplex PCR; TCRdb's copy has only in-frame clones and leaves some out. The sample records under 150,000 clones, 90% to 95% being singletons. The sequenced sample was unstimulated CD4+ T cells sorted from spleen or lymph node cells, obtained before intestinal transplant. All receptors derive from a human donor who received an intestinal transplant.

This chain links TRBV7-9 with TRBJ2-1; 7 positions agree with TRBD2. The V segment lost 9 bases and the J segment 3 bases; nucleotides outside the gene matches: 8. Germline V CDR1 and CDR2: SEHNR, FQNEAQ (reference sequence). This CDR3 region has 14 residues. The CDR3 nucleotides read TGTGCCAGTCTCCCTAGCGGCCTCTACAATGAGCAGTTCTTC. It yields the protein CASLPSGLYNEQFF.

The rearrangement links TRBV5-1 to TRBJ1-1; weak D call: TRBD1 (6 bases). The CDR3 consists of 15 residues. The germline V and J ends were trimmed by 3 bases and 1 base, with 13 bases remaining between them. Germline loops: CDR1 SGHRS, CDR2 YFSETQ. The CDR3 region has the DNA TGCGCCAGCAGCTCCGCCGGGACAACGAACACTGAAGCTTTCTTT. It encodes CASSSAGTTNTEAFF.

To note about this clone: Without the conserved terminal phenylalanine or tryptophan, this CDR3 likely stems from a read error. The rearrangement links TRBV6-5 to TRBJ2-7; D not resolved. CDR1 and CDR2 (germline): MNHEY, SVGAGI. V lost 2 bases and J 4 bases, leaving 12 bases between the germline ends. The CDR3 totals 14 residues. This CDR3 reads CASSYRPLTYEQYL. The CDR3 region has the DNA TGTGCCAGCAGTTACAGACCACTTACGTACGAGCAGTACCTC.

This chain links TRBV29-1 with TRBJ2-7; 9 positions match TRBD1. Trimming at V came to 4 bases and at J to 6 bases, leaving 13 bases not matched to a gene. CDR1 is SQVTM and CDR2 is ANQGSEA in the germline V gene. The CDR3 is made up of 15 amino acids. CDR3 sequence reads: CSVGVEGTGLVEQYF. The CDR3 DNA follows: TGCAGCGTTGGGGTTGAAGGGACAGGGTTGGTCGAGCAGTACTTC.

V and J are TRBV18 and TRBJ2-1, with 8 bases identical to TRBD2. The CDR3 contains 17 residues. With V trimmed by 1 base and J by 0 bases, 5 bases remained unmatched. Germline values: CDR1 KGHSH, CDR2 LQKENI. The CDR3 sequence: CASSPLTSGSSYNEQFF. The CDR3 DNA sequence: TGTGCCAGCTCACCACTAACTAGCGGTAGCTCCTACAATGAGCAGTTCTTC.

This sequence joins TRBV14 and TRBJ2-2; D remains unclear. Germline CDR1 is SGHDN and CDR2 is FVKESK. The CDR3 sequence is 16 residues long. V was trimmed by 0 bases and J by 5 bases, leaving 13 bases between them. Written as DNA, the CDR3 is TGTGCCAGCAGCCAAGATCGAACGGCCTTTACCGGGGAGCTGTTTTTT. Translating it yields CASSQDRTAFTGELFF.

The chain couples TRBV30 to TRBJ2-1; maybe TRBD1 (6 bases). The V and J ends lost 2 bases and 0 bases respectively, with 17 bases between them. The CDR3 is 17 residues long. CDR1 and CDR2 (germline): GTSNPN, SVGIG (reference sequence). The CDR3, as DNA: TGTGCCTGGAGTATCGCCGTGCGGACAGACTCCTACAATGAGCAGTTCTTC. It translates to CAWSIAVRTDSYNEQFF. Looking up the rest from reference TRBV30 and TRBJ2-1 gives the full variable domain: SQTIHQWPATLVQPVGSPLSLECTVEGTSNPNLYWYRQAAGRGLQLLFYSVGIGQISSEVPQNLSASRPQDRQFILSSKKLLLSDSGFYLCAWSIAVRTDSYNEQFFGPGTRLTVL.

This chain links TRBV9 with TRBJ1-4, with 7 bases that match TRBD1. The CDR3 extends over 14 amino acids. The trim removed 7 bases at V and 4 bases at J, leaving 7 bases unmatched. Germline V gene data show CDR1 as SGDLS and CDR2 as YYNGEE. CDR3 residues: CASSKQGYNEKLFF. CDR3 coding DNA: TGTGCCAGCTCAAAACAGGGGTATAATGAAAAACTGTTTTTT.

This clone was picked up one time. The V and J genes are TRBV6-4 and TRBJ2-1, with 7 bases aligning to TRBD1. Losses at the gene ends were 2 bases for V and 0 bases for J; bases not matched to a gene: 4. The CDR3 covers 16 residues. Per germline, CDR1 MRHNA and CDR2 SNTAGT. The CDR3 loop reads CASSDRGPSSYNEQFF. In nucleotides, the CDR3 is TGTGCCAGCAGTGACAGGGGGCCAAGCTCCTACAATGAGCAGTTCTTC.

Details on this clone: At one of its ends the junction is not consistent with the germline gene, which may arise from a read error. The chain recombines TRBV7-7 with TRBJ2-5; 7 nucleotides agree with TRBD1. This CDR3 has 15 residues. The germline gives CDR1 SSHAT, CDR2 FNYEAQ (reference sequence). The DNA of the CDR3 is TGTGCTAGCAGCTCCCGACAGGGCATCTCGGAGACCCAGTACTTC. This sequence encodes CASSSRQGISETQYF.

This chain joins TRBV6-6 and TRBJ2-5; weak D call: TRBD2 (6 bases). CDR1 is MNHNY, CDR2 SVGAGI, per germline (reference sequence). The CDR3 loop spans 16 amino acids. The V end lost 7 bases, the J end lost 3 bases, and 21 bases lay between the germline ends. In DNA form, the CDR3 reads TGTGCCAGCAATCCTCCGGGACTCCCGAGGGAAGAGACCCAGTACTTC. Amino acids: CASNPPGLPREETQYF.

The chain joins TRBV19 to TRBJ2-7; tentative D call: TRBD2 (6 bases). Per the germline V gene, CDR1 is LNHDA and CDR2 is SQIVND (reference sequence). V was pared by 4 bases and J by 4 bases, with 26 bases between. CDR3 size: 18 residues. CDR3 DNA: TGTGCCAGTAGTACGCCCGGGAGTTACGTTTCCTTGGGATACGAGCAGTACTTC. Translation gives CASSTPGSYVSLGYEQYF.

The sample holds a few counts of this clone. V and J are TRBV27 and TRBJ2-2; D is possibly TRBD1 or TRBD2 (5 bases each). This CDR3 contains 16 residues. Germline V gene lookup returns CDR1 MNHEY and CDR2 SMNVEV (reference sequence). V lost 2 bases, J lost 6 bases, and 16 bases lay in between. The CDR3 DNA reads as TGTGCCAGCAGTTTAGGGAGAGAGGGGTGGTCCGGGGAGCTGTTTTTT. Encoded protein: CASSLGREGWSGELFF.

This clone was seen once. The chain joins TRBV30 to TRBJ2-7; D is undetermined. Germline V gives CDR1 GTSNPN, CDR2 SVGIG (reference sequence). The CDR3 totals 14 residues. Trimming pared 1 base from V and 0 bases from J, leaving 10 bases between. CDR3 nucleotides: TGTGCCTGGAGTGATCGGACGGGCTCCTACGAGCAGTACTTC. Translated: CAWSDRTGSYEQYF.

This chain links TRBV28 with TRBJ2-7; D is ambiguous. V dropped 4 bases and J dropped 3 bases, with 7 bases sitting between them. This CDR3 has 12 amino acids. Germline CDR1 and CDR2: MDHEN and SYDVKM. The CDR3 nucleotides are TGTGCCAGCAGTTCCAGTATCTACGAGCAGTACTTC. It encodes CASSSSIYEQYF.

This rearrangement joins TRBV14 to TRBJ2-7, with 8 bases aligning to TRBD2. Losses at the gene ends were 4 bases for V and 5 bases for J; bases not matched to a gene: 16. CDR3 length equals 17 residues. CDR1 and CDR2 (germline): SGHDN, FVKESK. CDR3 coding DNA: TGTGCCAGCAGCCTACAGAAAACCGGGACTAGGAACCACGAGCAGTACTTC. Amino acids: CASSLQKTGTRNHEQYF.

The J gene is TRBJ1-1, the V gene TRBV18; no clear D gene. This CDR3 is built from 14 residues. Between the trimmed V and J ends, which lost 7 bases and 4 bases, there was a span of 16 bases. In germline, CDR1 is KGHSH, CDR2 LQKENI. This CDR3 is CASLPGLMITEAFF. The CDR3 region has the DNA TGTGCCAGCTTACCGGGTCTTATGATCACTGAAGCTTTCTTT.

V usage is TRBV7-3 and J usage is TRBJ2-5, with TRBD1 identical over 7 bases. This CDR3 region has 13 residues. CDR1 and CDR2 (germline): SGHTA, FQGTGA. J was trimmed by 6 bases and V by 4 bases; bases with no gene match: 5. CDR3 region: CASSSGQSKTQYF. In nucleotides, the CDR3 is TGTGCCAGCAGCTCGGGACAGTCGAAGACCCAGTACTTC.

The chain links TRBV11-2 to TRBJ2-6, with D possibly TRBD2 on 5 matching bases. V was clipped by 1 base and J by 0 bases, with 7 bases between them. Germline V CDR1 and CDR2: SGHAT, FQNNGV. This CDR3 comprises 16 residues. The CDR3, as DNA: TGTGCCAGCAGCTTAGTTCGGGGCTCTGGGGCCAACGTCCTGACTTTC. Its protein is CASSLVRGSGANVLTF.